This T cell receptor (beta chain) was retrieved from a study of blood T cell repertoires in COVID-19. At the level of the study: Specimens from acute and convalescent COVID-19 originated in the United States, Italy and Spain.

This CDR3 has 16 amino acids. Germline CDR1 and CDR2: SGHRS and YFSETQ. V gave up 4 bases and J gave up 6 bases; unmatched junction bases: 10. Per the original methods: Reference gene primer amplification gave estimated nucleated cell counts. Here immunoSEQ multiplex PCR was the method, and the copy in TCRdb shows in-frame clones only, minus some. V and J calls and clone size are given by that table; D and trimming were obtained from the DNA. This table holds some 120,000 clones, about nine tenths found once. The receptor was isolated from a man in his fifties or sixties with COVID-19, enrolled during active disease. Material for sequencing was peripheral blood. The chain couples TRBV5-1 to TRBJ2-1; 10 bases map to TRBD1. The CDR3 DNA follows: TGCGCCAGCAGCACAGGACAGGGGGACGGGTTCAATGAGCAGTTCTTC. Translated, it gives CASSTGQGDGFNEQFF.